This T cell receptor beta chain emerged from a study of cytomegalovirus exposure and HLA in healthy donors. Looking at the study overall: Ancestry clustering placed roughly four fifths of around 400 genotyped donors in the Caucasian-associated cluster.

Remarks on this clone: Antigen specificity is unknown.

Overall study findings and caveats: DRB1 had the most TCR associations and HLA-C the fewest, a later analysis found, with rates varying by HLA locus. Follow-up analysis later connected one missense variant in DCLRE1C with trimming of TCR beta V- and J-genes.

This CDR3 contains 16 residues. The germline V gene encodes CDR1 SGHDN and CDR2 FVKESK. With 0 bases removed from V and 0 bases from J, the gap between germline ends came to 11 bases. PCR employed 60 Vbeta and 13 Jbeta primers. Clones were sequenced by immunoSEQ multiplex PCR, and TCRdb holds only the in-frame ones, with some missing. This table holds about 83,000 clones, about 81% found once. Source material: PBMCs. The TCR was taken from a man in his sixties in good health and CMV-seronegative. The chain carries TRBV14 and TRBJ1-1, with D perhaps matching TRBD1 (5 bases). The CDR3 DNA reads TGTGCCAGCAGCCAAGATGGGGGGGACCTGAACACTGAAGCTTTCTTT. It yields the protein CASSQDGGDLNTEAFF.